Following are 13 T cell receptor beta chains from one sample sequenced in a study of blood T cell repertoires in COVID-19. Sequencing used immunoSEQ multiplex PCR; TCRdb keeps in-frame clones, though not all of them. In the table there are approximately 15,000 clones, about 88% of which are singletons. Sample: peripheral blood. The receptors derive from a man between 60 and 75 years old with acute or convalescent COVID-19.

This rearrangement joins TRBV2 to TRBJ2-7; TRBD2 might be the D (5 bases). CDR1 and CDR2 from the germline V gene are SNHLY and FYNNEI. The CDR3 is 13 amino acids. With 3 bases removed from V and 2 bases from J, the gap between germline ends came to 8 bases. The CDR3 nucleotides read TGTGCCAGCAGTGACGAACTAGCCTACGAGCAGTACTTC. Residues: CASSDELAYEQYF.

This CDR3 is CASSARTGSGYTF. CDR3 bases: TGTGCCAGCAGCGCGAGGACAGGGTCAGGCTACACCTTC. The chain carries TRBV3-1 (or the pseudogene TRBV3-2) and TRBJ1-2; 8 bases are shared with TRBD1. V lost 5 bases and J lost 8; bases outside the gene matches: 7. This CDR3 is built from 13 residues. CDR1 and CDR2 from the germline V gene are LGHDT and YNNKEL (reference sequence).

The J gene is TRBJ2-3, the V gene TRBV3-1 (or the pseudogene TRBV3-2); 14 nucleotides match TRBD2. The CDR3 runs to 18 residues. V was clipped by 1 base and J by 2 bases; unmatched bases: 5. The germline CDR1 and CDR2 sequences are LGHDT and YNNKEL (reference sequence). The CDR3 bases are TGTGCCAGCAGCCAAGGACTAGCGGGAGGGCCAGTCACAGATACGCAGTATTTT. This translates into CASSQGLAGGPVTDTQYF.

V and J are TRBV28 and TRBJ1-1; 9 bases map to TRBD1. CDR1 is MDHEN and CDR2 is SYDVKM in the germline V gene. This CDR3 is built from 13 residues. Trimming at V came to 4 bases and at J to 7 bases, leaving 4 bases not matched to a gene. CDR3 in DNA: TGTGCCAGCAGTTACAGGGGGCAGGGTGAAGCTTTCTTT. Translation: CASSYRGQGEAFF.

The chain recombines TRBV12-3 or TRBV12-4 with TRBJ1-6; TRBD1 agrees at 7 bases. Trimming took 5 bases from V and 7 from J; bases not matched to a gene: 2. This CDR3 spans 13 amino acids. The CDR3 nucleotides read TGTGCCAGCAGTAGGACAGGAAATTCACCCCTCCACTTT. It is translated as CASSRTGNSPLHF.

This chain uses TRBV18 with TRBJ2-2; possible D gene TRBD1, 6 bases. Trimming took 4 bases from V and 4 from J, leaving 10 bases between them. Germline assignment: CDR1 KGHSH and CDR2 LQKENI. The CDR3 runs 14 residues. For the CDR3, the DNA is TGTGCCAGCTCACTCAAAGGGGGCACCGGGGAGCTGTTTTTT. It is translated as CASSLKGGTGELFF.

The rearrangement uses TRBV11-1 and TRBJ2-4, with D maybe TRBD1 (5 bases). The germline V gene encodes CDR1 SGHAT and CDR2 FQDESV (reference sequence). CDR3 length: 16 residues. Trimming pared 3 bases from V and 2 bases from J, leaving 14 bases between. The CDR3 nucleotides read TGTGCCAGCAGCTTCGGCCTGGACACCTCCAAAAACATTCAGTACTTC. As protein: CASSFGLDTSKNIQYF.

This chain connects TRBV12-3 or TRBV12-4 to TRBJ2-1; a possible D gene is TRBD1 (6 bases). With 3 bases removed from V and 8 bases from J, the gap between germline ends came to 11 bases. The CDR3 has 13 amino acids. CDR3 amino acids: CASSFPGVDEQFF. CDR3 nucleotide sequence: TGTGCCAGCAGTTTCCCAGGGGTCGATGAGCAGTTCTTC.

This clone was seen just once. The gene calls are TRBV6-5 and TRBJ1-2; tentatively, D is TRBD1 (6 bases). CDR3 length equals 16 residues. V was cut by 0 bases and J by 4 bases, with 15 bases left in between. Germline-derived CDR1 and CDR2 are MNHEY and SVGAGI. CDR3 DNA: TGTGCCAGCAGTTACTCCTTGACAGGCACATTCTATGGCTACACCTTC. Protein product: CASSYSLTGTFYGYTF.

The chain has TRBV5-1 and TRBJ2-7; TRBD1 matches at 8 bases. V shed 3 bases and J 3 bases; nucleotides not matched to a gene: 5. Germline CDR1 is SGHRS and CDR2 is YFSETQ. This CDR3 is built from 14 residues. CDR3 residues: CASSSTGEGYEQYF. CDR3 DNA: TGCGCCAGCAGCTCGACAGGGGAAGGCTACGAGCAGTACTTC.

V usage is TRBV10-2 and J usage is TRBJ2-7; 8 bases line up with TRBD2. This CDR3 is 16 amino acids long. The V gene end was trimmed by 3 bases and the J gene end by 0 bases; junction bases not matched to a gene: 7. Germline CDR1 and CDR2: WSHSY and SAAADI. The CDR3 here is CASSDPGGGNSYEQYF. CDR3 nucleotide sequence: TGCGCCAGCAGTGACCCTGGCGGGGGGAACTCCTACGAGCAGTACTTC.

The chain recombines TRBV6-1 with TRBJ1-2, with a possible D match to TRBD1 (5 bases). The CDR3 has 14 amino acids. V was pared by 0 bases and J by 4 bases, with 9 bases between. Germline assignment: CDR1 MNHNS and CDR2 SASEGT. The DNA for the CDR3 is TGTGCCAGCAGTGAAGCGGGGCGGGGCTATGGCTACACCTTC. Its translation is CASSEAGRGYGYTF.

The rearrangement joins TRBV2 to TRBJ2-1; TRBD2 matches 8 bases. The trim removed 6 bases at V and 7 bases at J, leaving 8 bases unmatched. The CDR3 is 14 amino acids. Germline V gene lookup returns CDR1 SNHLY and CDR2 FYNNEI. For the CDR3, the DNA is TGTGCCAGCAGGAGGGTAGCGGGGCTTAATGAGCAGTTCTTC. Protein product: CASRRVAGLNEQFF.